This paragraph covers one TCR beta chain sequence. Its target is unknown. RNA transcripts were the template for amplifying TCR beta CDR3 regions. The HTBI primer set drove a first-round RT-PCR of the TCR CDR3. TCRdb re-derived calls from the multiplex PCR reads in MiXCR, one entry per CDR3 protein. The sample has approximately 620,000 distinct CDR3 sequences, 15% to 20% seen once. The data were taken from a study of T cells in Graves' hyperthyroidism and ophthalmopathy. Study at large: Specimen type is peripheral blood, collected at initial diagnosis prior to any treatment.

Ophthalmopathy cases met thresholds of Clinical Activity Score at least 3, NOSPECS grade at least 4 and duration under 3 months. Points from the study as a whole: Blood also contained most expanded thyroid clonotypes above 0.001.

There are 19 residues in the CDR3. The trim removed 5 bases at V and 0 bases at J, leaving 10 bases unmatched. In germline, CDR1 is MNHEY, CDR2 SMNVEV (reference sequence). Sequenced sample: blood. This clonotype was obtained from a woman aged 40 to 50 with Graves' ophthalmopathy. The chain links TRBV27 to TRBJ2-2, with 12 bases that match TRBD2. The CDR3 loop reads CASSTSSGRALPNTGELFF. DNA of the CDR3: TGTGCCAGCAGTACCTCTAGCGGGAGGGCCTTGCCGAACACCGGGGAGCTGTTTTTT.